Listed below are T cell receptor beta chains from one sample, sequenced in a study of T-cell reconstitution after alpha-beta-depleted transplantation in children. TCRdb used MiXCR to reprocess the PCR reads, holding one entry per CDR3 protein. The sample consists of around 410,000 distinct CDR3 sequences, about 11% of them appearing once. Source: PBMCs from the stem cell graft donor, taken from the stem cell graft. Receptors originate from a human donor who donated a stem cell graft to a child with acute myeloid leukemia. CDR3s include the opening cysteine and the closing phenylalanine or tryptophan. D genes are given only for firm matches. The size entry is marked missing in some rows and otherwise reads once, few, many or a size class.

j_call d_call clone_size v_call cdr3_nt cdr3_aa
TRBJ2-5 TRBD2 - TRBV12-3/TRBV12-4 TGTGCCAGCAGTCTCTTAGCGGGGGGCCGGGGTCGAAAGACCCAGTACTTC CASSLLAGGRGRKTQYF
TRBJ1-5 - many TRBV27 TGTGCCAGCAGCGGTGCAGGGGACCATCAGCCCCAGCATTTT CASSGAGDHQPQHF
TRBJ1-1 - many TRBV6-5 TGTGCCAGCAGAAAAACGGGTGGGAGCACTGAAGCTTTCTTT CASRKTGGSTEAFF
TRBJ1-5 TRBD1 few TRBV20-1 TGCAGTGCTAGCACCGGGACAGGGGTAGGTCAGCCCCAGCATTTT CSASTGTGVGQPQHF
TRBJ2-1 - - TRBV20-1 TGCAGTGCTAGATGGAGCAATGAGCAGTTCTTC CSARWSNEQFF
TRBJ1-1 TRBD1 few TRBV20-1 TGCAGTGCTAGGGGCAGGGGGCTGGGCACTGAAGCTTTCTTT CSARGRGLGTEAFF
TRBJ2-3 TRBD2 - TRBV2 TGTGCCAGCAGTGTGTCCGGGACTAGCGGGAGGTTGGATACGCAGTATTTT CASSVSGTSGRLDTQYF
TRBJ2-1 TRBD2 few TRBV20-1 TGCAGTGCTAGACCCCAACTAGCGGGGCCGGCTGGGTTGAGGAATGAGCAGTTCTTC CSARPQLAGPAGLRNEQFF
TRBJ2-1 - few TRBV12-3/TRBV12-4 TGTGCCAGCAGTTTTGGGGGTAGTGAGCAGTTCTTC CASSFGGSEQFF
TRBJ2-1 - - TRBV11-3 TGTGCCAGCAGCGGGGGGGCGGGTTACAATGAGCAGTTCTTC CASSGGAGYNEQFF
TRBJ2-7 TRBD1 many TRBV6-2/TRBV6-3 TGTGCCAGCATCGACAGGGCCTACGAGCAGTACTTC CASIDRAYEQYF
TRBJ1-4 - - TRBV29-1 TGCAGCTTCCGGGTAGGGAATGAAAAACTGTTTTTT CSFRVGNEKLFF
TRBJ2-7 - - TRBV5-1 TGCGCCAGCAGCTTGGTGGTTGGCAGAACATACGAGCAGTACTTC CASSLVVGRTYEQYF
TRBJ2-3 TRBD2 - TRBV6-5 TGTGCCAGCAGCCGCCATGCAAGCGGGGGCACAGATACGCAGTATTTT CASSRHASGGTDTQYF
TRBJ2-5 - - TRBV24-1 TGTGCCACCAGTGACAGAGGAAGGGGGGACCTTCAAGAGACCCAGTACTTC CATSDRGRGDLQETQYF
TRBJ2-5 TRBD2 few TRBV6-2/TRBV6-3 TGTGCCAGCAGCACTGGACTAGCCCTCTACCAAGAGACCCAGTACTTC CASSTGLALYQETQYF
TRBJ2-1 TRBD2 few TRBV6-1 TGTGCCAGCAGAGGACTAGCGGGATTGAGTGAGCAGTTCTTC CASRGLAGLSEQFF
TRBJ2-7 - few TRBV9 TGTGCCAGCAGCGTAGCCCCTGCCAACGAGCAGTACTTC CASSVAPANEQYF
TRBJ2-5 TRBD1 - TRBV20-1 TGCAGTGCTAGAGCCTCGGGACAGCGAGAGACCCAGTACTTC CSARASGQRETQYF
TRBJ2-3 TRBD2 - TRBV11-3 TGTGCCAGCAGCAACGGGACTAGCACCACAGATACGCAGTATTTT CASSNGTSTTDTQYF
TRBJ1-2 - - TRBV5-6 TGTGCCAGCAGCTTGGTAACCGTCCATGGCTACACCTTC CASSLVTVHGYTF
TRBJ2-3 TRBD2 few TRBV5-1 TGCGCCAGCAGCTCGACTAGCTTTTCTAACACAGATACGCAGTATTTT CASSSTSFSNTDTQYF
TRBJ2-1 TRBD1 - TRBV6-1 TGTGCCAGCAGCACAGGGGTTGGGTACAATGAGCAGTTCTTC CASSTGVGYNEQFF
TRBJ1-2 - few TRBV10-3 TGTGCCATCAGTGATCCGGCAGGGAGGAACTATGGCTACACCTTC CAISDPAGRNYGYTF
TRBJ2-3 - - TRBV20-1 TGCAGTGCTAGAGGGGGGTGGGCCACAGATACGCAGTATTTT CSARGGWATDTQYF
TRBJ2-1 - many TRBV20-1 TGCAGTGTAGGGAAAGGACTCTCCTACAATGAGCAGTTCTTC CSVGKGLSYNEQFF
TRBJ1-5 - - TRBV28 TGTGCCAGCAGTTTCTGGGAGGGCAATCAGCCCCAGCATTTT CASSFWEGNQPQHF
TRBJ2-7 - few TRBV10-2 TGCGCCAGCAGTGAGTCGGGCAGGCTGGGGGAGCAGTACTTC CASSESGRLGEQYF
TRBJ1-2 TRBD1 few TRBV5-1 TGCGCCAGCAGCCGCGTGTCGGGACAGGGGGCCGATGGCTACACCTTC CASSRVSGQGADGYTF